These T cell receptor beta chains were read from a single sample in a study of T cell clonotyping in hematopoietic cell transplantation. The method was immunoSEQ multiplex PCR; TCRdb's version includes in-frame clones alone and lacks a portion of them. Here the sample spans 25,000 to 30,000 clones, more than 65% being singletons. Sequencing was performed on peripheral blood mononuclear cells, taken before stem cell transplant. The receptors were sampled from a man aged 35 to 55 with acute myeloid leukemia. Some clones in this sample may be carry-over from other donors' samples. Each CDR3 is given with its conserved first and last residue. D genes are given only for firm matches. A clone size is listed for some rows: how often the clone was seen (once, few, many), or a class if it is expanded.

D gene: .; clone size: .; J gene: TRBJ1-2; V gene: TRBV6-6; CDR3 DNA: TGTGCCAGCAGTTACTTAGATAGGAGACCCAACTATGGCTACACCTTC; CDR3 protein: CASSYLDRRPNYGYTF
D gene: TRBD1; clone size: .; J gene: TRBJ2-7; V gene: TRBV28; CDR3 DNA: TGTGCCTCAGGACAGGGTCCCTACGAGCAGTACTTC; CDR3 protein: CASGQGPYEQYF
D gene: .; clone size: few; J gene: TRBJ2-7; V gene: TRBV11-2; CDR3 DNA: TGTGCCAGCAGCTTAGTCCAGGGCGGTGGTTACGAGCAGTACTTC; CDR3 protein: CASSLVQGGGYEQYF
D gene: TRBD1; clone size: .; J gene: TRBJ1-1; V gene: TRBV5-4; CDR3 DNA: TGTGCCAGCAGCTCTTCCGGGACAGGGGGCACTGAAGCTTTCTTT; CDR3 protein: CASSSSGTGGTEAFF
D gene: TRBD1; clone size: .; J gene: TRBJ2-3; V gene: TRBV7-9; CDR3 DNA: TGTGCCAGCAGCCCATTTGGGACAGGGAAAGTTCTGATAGATACGCAGTATTTT; CDR3 protein: CASSPFGTGKVLIDTQYF
D gene: .; clone size: .; J gene: TRBJ2-3; V gene: TRBV4-3; CDR3 DNA: TGCGCCAGCAGCCAAGAACTTGCTAGCGTAACAGATACGCAGTATTTT; CDR3 protein: CASSQELASVTDTQYF
D gene: .; clone size: .; J gene: TRBJ2-2; V gene: TRBV25-1; CDR3 DNA: TGTGCCAGCAGTGCTGCAGGGAACGGGGAGCTGTTTTTT; CDR3 protein: CASSAAGNGELFF
D gene: .; clone size: .; J gene: TRBJ1-2; V gene: TRBV11-3; CDR3 DNA: TGTGCCAGCAGTTCGACAGCCAAGAACTATGGCTACACCTTC; CDR3 protein: CASSSTAKNYGYTF
D gene: .; clone size: .; J gene: TRBJ2-5; V gene: TRBV7-9; CDR3 DNA: TGTGCCAGCAGCTTAGATTCTACCCAGGCCCAGTACTTC; CDR3 protein: CASSLDSTQAQYF
D gene: .; clone size: .; J gene: TRBJ2-7; V gene: TRBV11-3; CDR3 DNA: TGTGCCAGCAGCCTAGGGGGATCCAACATTTACGAGCAGTACTTC; CDR3 protein: CASSLGGSNIYEQYF
D gene: .; clone size: .; J gene: TRBJ1-1; V gene: TRBV5-1; CDR3 DNA: TGCGCCAGCAGCCTGGACAGTGAAGCTTTCTTT; CDR3 protein: CASSLDSEAFF
D gene: TRBD1; clone size: .; J gene: TRBJ1-1; V gene: TRBV6-5; CDR3 DNA: TGTGCCAGCAGTTACAGGACAGGGCAAACTGAAGCTTTCTTT; CDR3 protein: CASSYRTGQTEAFF
D gene: TRBD1; clone size: once; J gene: TRBJ1-1; V gene: TRBV7-9; CDR3 DNA: TGTGCCAGCAGCTCATTACGACAGGGCTCGGCTGAAGCTTTCTTT; CDR3 protein: CASSSLRQGSAEAFF
D gene: .; clone size: .; J gene: TRBJ1-1; V gene: TRBV30; CDR3 DNA: TGTGCCTCCTCAGGGCCCGGGGGCACTGAAGCTTTCTTT; CDR3 protein: CASSGPGGTEAFF
D gene: .; clone size: .; J gene: TRBJ2-1; V gene: TRBV28; CDR3 DNA: TGTGCCAGCCTTACCCACGTATACAATGAGCAGTTCTTC; CDR3 protein: CASLTHVYNEQFF
D gene: TRBD2; clone size: .; J gene: TRBJ2-1; V gene: TRBV6-5; CDR3 DNA: TGTGCCAGCAGTTCAGCGGGAGGCAATGAGCAGTTCTTC; CDR3 protein: CASSSAGGNEQFF
D gene: .; clone size: .; J gene: TRBJ2-7; V gene: TRBV5-5; CDR3 DNA: TGTGCCAGCAACCTAATGGGCGGAGCGGTCTACGAGCAGTACTTC; CDR3 protein: CASNLMGGAVYEQYF
D gene: .; clone size: .; J gene: TRBJ1-1; V gene: TRBV5-1; CDR3 DNA: TGCGCCAGCAGCTTGGCCGGCAGAAACACTGAAGCTTTCTTT; CDR3 protein: CASSLAGRNTEAFF
D gene: .; clone size: .; J gene: TRBJ2-5; V gene: TRBV5-1; CDR3 DNA: TGCGCCAGCAGCTTGAGTGCACTAAAATGGACACCCACGGAGGAGACCCAGTACTTC; CDR3 protein: CASSLSALKWTPTEETQYF
D gene: .; clone size: once; J gene: TRBJ2-6; V gene: TRBV27; CDR3 DNA: TGTGCCAGCAGCCGTTATCGTGTGGGCACCCTTTCTGGGGCCAACGTCCTGACTTTC; CDR3 protein: CASSRYRVGTLSGANVLTF
D gene: .; clone size: .; J gene: TRBJ1-1; V gene: TRBV6-5; CDR3 DNA: TGTGCCAGCAGTTTCCGAGGGGAAGCGAACACTGAAGCTTTCTTT; CDR3 protein: CASSFRGEANTEAFF
D gene: .; clone size: .; J gene: TRBJ2-3; V gene: TRBV7-9; CDR3 DNA: TGTGCCAGCGGTCGAGGCAGCCGAGACACAGATACGCAGTATTTT; CDR3 protein: CASGRGSRDTDTQYF
D gene: TRBD1; clone size: .; J gene: TRBJ1-2; V gene: TRBV9; CDR3 DNA: TGTGCCAGCAGCGTAGGGGACAGTAGCCACATGTTAGGTGGCTACACCTTC; CDR3 protein: CASSVGDSSHMLGGYTF
D gene: .; clone size: .; J gene: TRBJ1-5; V gene: TRBV27; CDR3 DNA: TGTGCCAGCAGTTTAACCCGGGTTGGTTATAGCAATCAGCCCCAGCATTTT; CDR3 protein: CASSLTRVGYSNQPQHF
D gene: .; clone size: .; J gene: TRBJ1-2; V gene: TRBV13; CDR3 DNA: TGTGCCAGCAGCCCGGGAGTCGCGTCCTATGGCTACACCTTC; CDR3 protein: CASSPGVASYGYTF
D gene: TRBD2; clone size: .; J gene: TRBJ2-7; V gene: TRBV19; CDR3 DNA: TGTGCCAGTAGTATGGTGGCAGGGAGGGCCTACGAGCAGTACTTC; CDR3 protein: CASSMVAGRAYEQYF
D gene: .; clone size: .; J gene: TRBJ1-2; V gene: TRBV21-1; CDR3 DNA: TGTGCCAGCAGCCCGGGGGTGACGAGCGGCTACACCTTC; CDR3 protein: CASSPGVTSGYTF
D gene: .; clone size: .; J gene: TRBJ1-1; V gene: TRBV2; CDR3 DNA: TGTGCCAGCAGTGGAACAAGGCGGGTGAACACTGAAGCTTTCTTT; CDR3 protein: CASSGTRRVNTEAFF
D gene: .; clone size: few; J gene: TRBJ1-1; V gene: TRBV30; CDR3 DNA: TGTGCCTGGAATGGGGGGGGAAGCGCTGAAGCTTTCTTT; CDR3 protein: CAWNGGGSAEAFF